This entry lists 32 T cell receptor beta chains sequenced from one sample in a study of OX40 agonist ivuxolimab in advanced cancers. The assay was immunoSEQ multiplex PCR, and TCRdb's table has in-frame clones only and misses some. Of about 27,000 clones in the sample, approximately 81% were seen once. The source was CD4+ or CD8+ T cells sorted from blood, collected in a trial of the OX40 agonist ivuxolimab. The origin of the receptors is an adult with an advanced solid tumor such as melanoma, head and neck, liver or kidney cancer.

This chain joins TRBV2 and TRBJ2-2; 7 positions agree with TRBD1. Germline V gene data show CDR1 as SNHLY and CDR2 as FYNNEI. Trimming took 10 bases from V and 1 from J; bases not matched to a gene: 9. The CDR3 is made up of 15 amino acids. The CDR3 coding sequence is TGTGCCACCAGGTCGGCAGGGGGGAACACCGGGGAGCTGTTTTTT. This gives the protein CATRSAGGNTGELFF.

This sequence joins TRBV5-3 and TRBJ2-4; 8 bases fit TRBD2. TRBV5-3 is filed as an ORF, its function uncertain. This CDR3 has 14 amino acids. V lost 8 bases to trimming and J lost 3 bases; unmatched junction nucleotides: 7. The DNA of the CDR3 is TGTGCCAGGCAGCTAGCGGGCTTCAAAAACATTCAGTACTTC. It translates to CARQLAGFKNIQYF.

The chain recombines TRBV7-9 with TRBJ2-3; no firm D call. The V end was cut by 2 bases, the J end by 0 bases, with 12 bases between. The CDR3 consists of 16 residues. Germline-derived CDR1 and CDR2 are SEHNR and FQNEAQ (reference sequence). CDR3 protein: CASSLQPGVSTDTQYF. Written as DNA, the CDR3 is TGTGCCAGCAGCTTACAGCCTGGGGTTAGCACAGATACGCAGTATTTT.

The chain employs TRBV30 and TRBJ1-4, with 7 bases lining up with TRBD1. V gave up 5 bases and J gave up 3 bases; unmatched junction bases: 6. The germline gives CDR1 GTSNPN, CDR2 SVGIG (reference sequence). This CDR3 has 14 amino acids. In DNA form, the CDR3 reads TGTGCCTGGGCTACAGGGGATCCTAATGAAAAACTGTTTTTT. It translates to CAWATGDPNEKLFF.

The V call is TRBV7-9, the J call TRBJ2-3; TRBD2 matches at 11 bases. The length of the CDR3 is 15 residues. Germline lookup yields CDR1 SEHNR and CDR2 FQNEAQ (reference sequence). Unmatched junction bases numbered 5, after V lost 3 bases and J lost 6 bases. The CDR3 DNA reads TGTGCCAGCAGCTTCCCGACTAGCGGGACGGATACGCAGTATTTT. Protein product: CASSFPTSGTDTQYF.

The chain couples TRBV11-3 to TRBJ1-2; D is perhaps TRBD1 (5 bases). This CDR3 spans 15 amino acids. The germline V and J ends were trimmed by 0 bases and 7 bases, with 15 bases remaining between them. Germline loops: CDR1 SGHNT, CDR2 YENEEA. Written as DNA, the CDR3 is TGTGCCAGCAGCTTAGATCGGGGGGGAATATCTGGCTACACCTTC. Its translation is CASSLDRGGISGYTF.

This clone showed up just a few times. The same CDR3 arises from other DNA sequences in this sample as well. The V call is TRBV19, the J call TRBJ1-2; D gene ambiguous. CDR1 LNHDA and CDR2 SQIVND come from the germline V gene (reference sequence). Deletions cut 3 bases from V and 7 bases from J, with 12 bases between. This CDR3 comprises 13 residues. This CDR3 is CASSILRESGYTF. The CDR3 DNA follows: TGTGCCAGTAGTATTCTCCGGGAGTCTGGCTACACCTTC.

The genes are TRBV7-9 and TRBJ2-1; D is perhaps TRBD1 or TRBD2 (5 bases each). Germline V gene sequence: CDR1 SEHNR, CDR2 FQNEAQ (reference sequence). V lost 4 bases and J 5 bases, leaving 9 bases between the germline ends. There are 13 residues in the CDR3. The CDR3 is CASSYVGDNEQFF. The CDR3 region has the DNA TGTGCCAGCAGCTACGTGGGGGACAATGAGCAGTTCTTC.

The chain carries TRBV30 and TRBJ1-2, with D unresolved. The V gene's germline CDR1 is GTSNPN and CDR2 SVGIG (reference sequence). This CDR3 comprises 14 residues. Trimming shortened V by 0 bases and J by 4 bases, and 12 bases separated the two germline ends. The CDR3 sequence is CAWSVVAGFYGYTF. In DNA form, the CDR3 reads TGTGCCTGGAGTGTAGTCGCAGGCTTCTATGGCTACACCTTC.

This chain joins TRBV6-1 and TRBJ1-1, with TRBD1 matching 10 bases. Germline lookup yields CDR1 MNHNS and CDR2 SASEGT. Unmatched junction bases numbered 7, after V lost 4 bases and J lost 5 bases. The CDR3 loop spans 15 amino acids. The CDR3 DNA follows: TGTGCCAGCAGTGGGGACAGGGGACCAAAGACTGAAGCTTTCTTT. It codes for CASSGDRGPKTEAFF.

CDR3 coding DNA: TGTGCCAGCTCCTCGGGAAAATACAATGAGCAGTTCTTC. Translating it yields CASSSGKYNEQFF. The chain is built from TRBV9 and TRBJ2-1, with TRBD2 as a possible D gene (5 bases). Trimming left V 7 bases short and J 4 bases short, with 12 bases between. CDR3 length: 13 amino acids. Germline V CDR1 and CDR2: SGDLS, YYNGEE.

The V and J genes are TRBV11-2 and TRBJ2-7; 13 bases line up with TRBD2. Germline V gene lookup returns CDR1 SGHAT and CDR2 FQNNGV. V lost 5 bases to trimming and J lost 7 bases; unmatched junction nucleotides: 17. The CDR3 has 18 residues. The CDR3 spells CASSQGTSGKLSRREQYF. The CDR3 coding sequence is TGTGCCAGCAGCCAGGGGACTAGCGGGAAATTAAGTCGTCGGGAGCAGTACTTC. Filled out from reference TRBV11-2 and TRBJ2-7, the complete variable domain reads EAGVAQSPRYKIIEKRQSVAFWCNPISGHATLYWYQQILGQGPKLLIQFQNNGVVDDSQLPKDRFSAERLKGVDSTLKIQPAKLEDSAVYLCASSQGTSGKLSRREQYFGPGTRLTVT.

Note on this clone: Other DNA variants within this sample encode the same CDR3. The rearrangement joins TRBV6-6 to TRBJ2-2; no clear D. This CDR3 is 12 amino acids long. Germline V gene lookup returns CDR1 MNHNY and CDR2 SVGAGI (reference sequence). V was pared by 2 bases and J by 6 bases, with 4 bases between. This CDR3 is CASSYGPGELFF. The CDR3 coding sequence is TGTGCCAGCAGTTACGGGCCCGGGGAGCTGTTTTTT.

The gene calls are TRBV19 and TRBJ1-2, with a weak D call TRBD1 (5 bases). V shed 6 bases and J shed 3 bases, with 20 bases lying between them. The CDR3 has 16 amino acids. The germline gives CDR1 LNHDA, CDR2 SQIVND (reference sequence). The CDR3 region is CASSPSGQAPDYGYTF. Written as DNA, the CDR3 is TGTGCCAGTAGCCCCTCGGGGCAGGCGCCAGACTATGGCTACACCTTC.

This chain joins TRBV4-1 and TRBJ1-1; D unresolved. The CDR3 length is 16 residues. The V end lost 0 bases, the J end lost 5 bases, and 16 bases lay between the germline ends. Germline assignment: CDR1 MGHRA and CDR2 YSYEKL. The CDR3 spells CASSQERRGPGTEAFF. Written as DNA, the CDR3 is TGCGCCAGCAGCCAAGAGCGGCGGGGTCCGGGGACTGAAGCTTTCTTT.

This rearrangement joins TRBV29-1 to TRBJ2-1; 9 positions agree with TRBD2. V was pared by 6 bases and J by 5 bases, with 8 bases of the junction left unmatched. Germline V gives CDR1 SQVTM, CDR2 ANQGSEA. The CDR3 is made up of 14 amino acids. The CDR3 DNA follows: TGCAGCGTCGTAGCGGGAGACCTTAACAATGAGCAGTTCTTC. It yields the protein CSVVAGDLNNEQFF.

The V call is TRBV11-2, the J call TRBJ2-2; the D is unclear. The length of the CDR3 is 15 residues. V was trimmed by 3 bases and J by 0 bases, leaving 8 bases between them. Germline V gene lookup returns CDR1 SGHAT and CDR2 FQNNGV. The CDR3 reads CASSLYGANTGELFF. In DNA, the CDR3 is TGTGCCAGCAGCTTGTACGGAGCGAACACCGGGGAGCTGTTTTTT.

The rearrangement links TRBV7-3 to TRBJ2-1; D unresolved. Germline values: CDR1 SGHTA, CDR2 FQGTGA. Trimming left V 1 base short and J 3 bases short, with 4 bases between. This CDR3 contains 13 residues. CDR3 DNA: TGTGCCAGCAGCTTAAGCCTCTACAATGAGCAGTTCTTC. It codes for CASSLSLYNEQFF.

This chain joins TRBV6-6 and TRBJ2-2; tentative D call: TRBD2 (5 bases). Trimming pared 7 bases from V and 5 bases from J, leaving 11 bases between. CDR1 is MNHNY and CDR2 is SVGAGI in the germline V gene (reference sequence). CDR3 length equals 13 residues. The CDR3, as DNA: TGTGCCAGCACCACGGGGAAAACCGGGGAGCTGTTTTTT. Encoded protein: CASTTGKTGELFF.

V is TRBV14 and J is TRBJ2-7, with 8 bases identical to TRBD1. This CDR3 region has 15 residues. The trim removed 5 bases at V and 4 bases at J, leaving 10 bases unmatched. Germline CDR1 and CDR2: SGHDN and FVKESK. The DNA of the CDR3 is TGTGCCAGCAGCGATGGACTCAGGGGGCTGTACGAGCAGTACTTC. The encoded protein is CASSDGLRGLYEQYF. Full variable domain (missing parts from reference TRBV14 and TRBJ2-7): EAGVTQFPSHSVIEKGQTVTLRCDPISGHDNLYWYRRVMGKEIKFLLHFVKESKQDESGMPNNRFLAERTGGTYSTLKVQPAELEDSGVYFCASSDGLRGLYEQYFGPGTRLTVT.

The J gene is TRBJ1-1, the V gene TRBV6-1; tentative D call: TRBD1 (6 bases). This CDR3 comprises 14 residues. The ends were cut back, 3 bases at V and 5 bases at J, with 13 bases in the middle. Looked up from germline, CDR1 is MNHNS and CDR2 is SASEGT. Here the CDR3 reads CASSDEGGNTEAFF. The DNA of the CDR3 is TGTGCCAGCAGTGATGAGGGGGGGAATACTGAAGCTTTCTTT.

V gene TRBV6-1 combines with J gene TRBJ2-5, with D possibly being TRBD2 (5 bases). The CDR3 has 17 amino acids. V was pared by 2 bases and J by 2 bases, with 18 bases between. Per germline, CDR1 MNHNS and CDR2 SASEGT. CDR3 bases: TGTGCCAGCAGTGAAATTTTGGGGTATCGGGAACAAGAGACCCAGTACTTC. Residues: CASSEILGYREQETQYF.

The V gene is TRBV5-4, the J gene TRBJ1-2; D is possibly TRBD1 (5 bases). CDR1 and CDR2 (germline): SGHNT, YYREEE (reference sequence). The CDR3 is 16 residues long. V was pared by 0 bases and J by 1 base, with 13 bases between. The CDR3 sequence: CASSLERGAYNYGYTF. In DNA, the CDR3 is TGTGCCAGCAGCTTGGAGCGGGGCGCTTATAACTATGGCTACACCTTC.

This clone occurred a few times. The chain carries TRBV28 and TRBJ2-1; TRBD2 matches 7 bases. Germline trimming cut 7 bases from V and 6 bases from J; bases unmatched to any gene: 15. The CDR3 loop spans 16 amino acids. Per the germline V gene, CDR1 is MDHEN and CDR2 is SYDVKM. Here the CDR3 reads CASTALGEGPRNEQFF. The CDR3, as DNA: TGTGCCAGCACCGCCCTGGGGGAGGGACCTCGCAATGAGCAGTTCTTC.

The chain has TRBV7-6 and TRBJ2-3; 9 positions match TRBD2. CDR3 size: 19 residues. Trimming at V came to 3 bases and at J to 2 bases, leaving 15 bases not matched to a gene. The V gene's germline CDR1 is SGHVS and CDR2 FNYEAQ. CDR3 nucleotides: TGTGCCAGCAGCTTGGACCCCGGACTAGCGTTGGACTACACAGATACGCAGTATTTT. It yields the protein CASSLDPGLALDYTDTQYF.

The J gene is TRBJ2-3, the V gene TRBV5-6; tentatively, D is TRBD2 (6 bases). The germline V gene encodes CDR1 SGHDT and CDR2 YYEEEE. The length of the CDR3 is 16 residues. The V end was cut by 4 bases, the J end by 6 bases, with 21 bases between. CDR3 coding DNA: TGTGCCAGCAGCGCGGGGACCCCGGCACTCCCGGATACGCAGTATTTT. Its translation: CASSAGTPALPDTQYF.

This clone was counted between two and nine times. The V call is TRBV7-9, the J call TRBJ2-5, with 9 bases fitting TRBD1. Trimming removed 7 bases from V and 8 bases from J; junction bases left unmatched: 11. Germline V gives CDR1 SEHNR, CDR2 FQNEAQ (reference sequence). The CDR3 covers 14 residues. In DNA form, the CDR3 reads TGTGCCAGCACCCCGGGACAGGGACCCCCAACCCAGTACTTC. Translated, it gives CASTPGQGPPTQYF.

This clone was counted once. CDR3 in DNA: TGTGCCAGCAGCTTCGGGACTAGCGGGCTAGGCGGGGACACCGGGGAGCTGTTTTTT. This translates into CASSFGTSGLGGDTGELFF. This chain connects TRBV7-9 to TRBJ2-2, with 12 bases lining up with TRBD2. Germline V lookup: CDR1 SEHNR, CDR2 FQNEAQ (reference sequence). J lost 3 bases, V lost 3 bases, and 11 bases had no gene match. There are 19 residues in the CDR3.

The genes are TRBV11-3 and TRBJ2-5, with D hard to call. The germline V gene encodes CDR1 SGHNT and CDR2 YENEEA. Trimming removed 2 bases at V and 2 bases at J, with 9 bases between. This CDR3 is 14 amino acids long. CDR3 DNA: TGTGCCAGCAGCTTACATGGATTACAAGAGACCCAGTACTTC. Amino acid sequence: CASSLHGLQETQYF. The variable domain in full, with the rest retrieved from reference TRBV11-3 and TRBJ2-5, is EAGVVQSPRYKIIEKKQPVAFWCNPISGHNTLYWYLQNLGQGPELLIRYENEEAVDDSQLPKDRFSAERLKGVDSTLKIQPAELGDSAVYLCASSLHGLQETQYFGPGTRLLVL.

The chain combines TRBV11-2 with TRBJ2-1; the match to TRBD2 covers 9 bases. The CDR3 contains 15 residues. Trimming took 2 bases from V and 8 from J; bases not matched to a gene: 7. Germline CDR1 is SGHAT and CDR2 is FQNNGV. CDR3 DNA: TGTGCCAGCAGCTTATGGCGGGAGGGGGGCTATGAGCAGTTCTTC. Protein: CASSLWREGGYEQFF.

The V gene is TRBV6-6, the J gene TRBJ2-5; TRBD2 matches 7 bases. The germline gives CDR1 MNHNY, CDR2 SVGAGI (reference sequence). V was pared by 0 bases and J by 3 bases, with 7 bases of the junction left unmatched. The length of the CDR3 is 16 residues. DNA for the CDR3: TGTGCCAGCAGTTACTCGTTTCCTAGCGGAGAAGAGACCCAGTACTTC. Protein product: CASSYSFPSGEETQYF.

The chain combines TRBV14 with TRBJ2-5, with TRBD1 as a possible D gene (7 bases). V lost 0 bases, J lost 5 bases, and 16 bases lay in between. CDR3 length: 16 residues. Germline V gives CDR1 SGHDN, CDR2 FVKESK. This chain's CDR3 is CASSQEPGGIWETQYF. CDR3 DNA sequence: TGTGCCAGCAGCCAAGAACCAGGGGGGATTTGGGAGACCCAGTACTTC. The variable domain in full, with the rest retrieved from reference TRBV14 and TRBJ2-5, is EAGVTQFPSHSVIEKGQTVTLRCDPISGHDNLYWYRRVMGKEIKFLLHFVKESKQDESGMPNNRFLAERTGGTYSTLKVQPAELEDSGVYFCASSQEPGGIWETQYFGPGTRLLVL.